The 5 T cell receptor beta chains below come from one sample, sequenced in a study of regulatory T cells in long-lasting Graves disease. Documented time point: newly diagnosed GD, antithyroid drugs for less than 3 months. There was RNA extracted from PBMCs, and the TCR library was made from it. Libraries of TCR beta came from iRepertoire HTBI primers plus Arm-PCR of CDR3 regions. One entry per CDR3 protein results from TCRdb running MiXCR on the multiplex PCR reads. The table has 420,000 or so distinct CDR3 sequences, roughly 15% seen once; the top ten hold about a quarter. Separately, the same data were catalogued under a study of T cells in Graves' hyperthyroidism and ophthalmopathy.

Material: peripheral blood mononuclear cells (PBMCs), obtained at new diagnosis, from a patient treated with antithyroid drugs. The receptor source for this set is a woman in her late teens or twenties with Graves disease.

This clonotype was observed many times. The rearrangement uses TRBV5-1 and TRBJ2-1, with 11 bases that match TRBD2. From germline, CDR1 is SGHRS and CDR2 YFSETQ. V shed 5 bases, J shed 5 bases, and the junction held 12 bases outside the gene matches. The CDR3 is made up of 17 amino acids. The CDR3 DNA reads as TGCGCCAGCAGATGGACTAGCGGGCCCTGGGGGAACAATGAGCAGTTCTTC. Its protein product is CASRWTSGPWGNNEQFF.

This clonotype has only a few counts. This chain connects TRBV6-5 to TRBJ2-7; TRBD2 matches 9 bases. The CDR3 sequence is 15 residues long. The V gene's germline CDR1 is MNHEY and CDR2 SVGAGI. V shed 0 bases, J shed 6 bases, and the junction held 6 bases outside the gene matches. CDR3 residues: CASSYSGSGRPEQYF. In DNA form, the CDR3 reads TGTGCCAGCAGTTACTCTGGTAGCGGGAGACCCGAGCAGTACTTC.

This clonotype showed up just once. With a much larger clone just one base away, this may be a read error. The rearrangement joins TRBV5-8 to TRBJ2-1; 9 nucleotides align to TRBD2. Trimming took 4 bases from V and 5 from J; bases not matched to a gene: 4. The CDR3 runs 14 residues. The germline V gene encodes CDR1 SGHTS and CDR2 YDEGEE. DNA for the CDR3: TGTGCCAGCAGCCGCGGGAGGGTGCACAATGAGCAGTTCTTC. Its protein is CASSRGRVHNEQFF.

There are many counts of this clonotype. The J gene is TRBJ2-1, the V gene TRBV24-1; 9 bases line up with TRBD2. Germline V lookup: CDR1 KGHDR, CDR2 SFDVKD. J was trimmed by 2 bases and V by 3 bases; bases with no gene match: 10. The CDR3 contains 18 residues. The CDR3 sequence is CATSDPESEREAYNEQFF. The CDR3 DNA is TGTGCCACCAGTGATCCGGAATCCGAGCGGGAGGCCTACAATGAGCAGTTCTTC.

At least ten counts were recorded for this clonotype. DNA for the CDR3: TGCAGTGCCCTGGGACAGGGTGACTATGAGCAGTTCTTC. Its translation: CSALGQGDYEQFF. The rearrangement joins TRBV20-1 to TRBJ2-1; the match to TRBD1 covers 9 bases. The CDR3 has 13 residues. In germline, CDR1 is DFQATT, CDR2 SNEGSKA (reference sequence). Unmatched junction bases numbered 8, after V lost 6 bases and J lost 8 bases.